This is a list of T cell receptor beta chains from one sample in a study of graft-versus-host responses after intestinal transplantation. TCRdb's copy holds only in-frame clones and misses some; the assay was immunoSEQ multiplex PCR. Of fewer than 90,000 clones detected, around 93% appear once; the ten largest clones hold over 0.15%. The antigens these receptors bind are not known. The source material was unstimulated CD4+ T cells sorted from spleen or lymph node cells, sampled before transplant. These receptors were obtained from a human donor who was the organ donor for an intestinal transplant. Each CDR3 is given with its conserved first and last residue. A D gene is named only where the DNA matches it firmly. Not every row has a clone size; where given, it reads once, few, many or a size class.

j_call	v_call	clone_size	d_call	cdr3_aa	cdr3_nt
TRBJ2-3	TRBV6-5	-	-	CASSYDGPSTDTQYF	TGTGCCAGCAGTTACGATGGACCGAGCACAGATACGCAGTATTTT
TRBJ1-1	TRBV2	-	-	CASRREEGPTEAFF	TGTGCCAGCAGACGGGAGGAGGGGCCCACTGAAGCTTTCTTT
TRBJ1-2	TRBV5-5	-	-	CASSFENYGYTF	TGTGCCAGCAGCTTCGAAAATTATGGCTACACCTTC
TRBJ1-5	TRBV19	-	-	CASSPQDRTNQPQHF	TGTGCCAGTAGTCCCCAAGACAGGACAAATCAGCCCCAGCATTTT
TRBJ1-5	TRBV28	-	-	CASSLNNPSNQPQHF	TGTGCCAGCAGTTTAAATAACCCTAGCAATCAGCCCCAGCATTTT
TRBJ2-1	TRBV25-1	-	-	CASSLHGGPYNEQFF	TGTGCCAGCAGTCTTCACGGGGGCCCCTACAATGAGCAGTTCTTC
TRBJ2-7	TRBV5-4	-	-	CASSPGRGLDYEQYF	TGTGCCAGCAGCCCAGGGCGGGGGCTAGACTACGAGCAGTACTTC
TRBJ1-4	TRBV5-1	-	-	CASSLDGTSDATNEKLFF	TGCGCCAGCAGCTTGGACGGGACCTCCGACGCAACTAATGAAAAACTGTTTTTT
TRBJ1-5	TRBV18	-	TRBD1	CASSPPTGEGNQPQHF	TGTGCCAGCTCACCACCGACAGGGGAGGGCAATCAGCCCCAGCATTTT
TRBJ1-3	TRBV9	-	-	CASSVGHPGNTIYF	TGTGCCAGCAGCGTCGGACATCCTGGAAACACCATATATTTT
TRBJ1-1	TRBV12-5	-	-	CASGLSLGQEAFF	TGTGCTAGTGGTTTGTCCCTGGGACAAGAAGCTTTCTTT
TRBJ1-2	TRBV18	once	-	CASSPEGIRGYYGYTF	TGTGCCAGCTCACCAGAAGGGATAAGGGGATACTATGGCTACACCTTC
TRBJ2-1	TRBV5-1	-	TRBD1	CASRYRDRGLHEQFF	TGCGCCAGCAGGTACCGGGACAGGGGTCTTCATGAGCAGTTCTTC
TRBJ2-7	TRBV5-1	-	TRBD1	CASRGQGYYEQYF	TGCGCCAGCAGGGGACAGGGATACTACGAGCAGTACTTC
TRBJ1-4	TRBV7-9	-	TRBD1	CASSSGQGSEKLFF	TGTGCCAGCAGCTCGGGACAGGGTAGTGAAAAACTGTTTTTT
TRBJ1-2	TRBV30	-	-	CAWSRGRGGYTF	TGTGCCTGGTCGCGGGGGCGGGGGGGCTACACCTTC
TRBJ1-2	TRBV6-1	-	-	CASSRLDYGYTF	TGTGCCAGCAGCAGGTTGGACTATGGCTACACCTTC
TRBJ1-2	TRBV14	-	-	CASSQKGSGVGYTF	TGTGCCAGCAGCCAAAAGGGATCAGGGGTTGGCTACACCTTC
TRBJ1-6	TRBV5-1	-	-	CASSSGASNSPLHF	TGCGCCAGCAGCTCGGGGGCCTCGAATTCACCCCTCCACTTT
TRBJ2-3	TRBV12-5	-	TRBD2	CASGLGLAASDTQYF	TGTGCTAGTGGTCTTGGACTAGCGGCCTCAGATACGCAGTATTTT
TRBJ1-5	TRBV5-1	-	-	CASSFMGGVDQPQHF	TGCGCCAGCAGCTTTATGGGAGGGGTGGATCAGCCCCAGCATTTT
TRBJ1-2	TRBV5-1	-	-	CASSRDGGDYGYTF	TGCGCCAGCAGCAGGGACGGGGGCGACTATGGCTACACCTTC
TRBJ2-1	TRBV28	-	-	CASSLFPGREATYNEQFF	TGTGCCAGCAGTTTATTTCCGGGCCGAGAAGCGACCTACAATGAGCAGTTCTTC
TRBJ2-7	TRBV9	-	TRBD2	CASSARLAAGEQYF	TGTGCCAGCAGCGCCCGACTAGCCGCAGGCGAGCAGTACTTC
TRBJ2-7	TRBV5-1	-	-	CASSPRTGPNEQYF	TGCGCCAGCAGCCCTCGGACGGGCCCCAACGAGCAGTACTTC
TRBJ1-4	TRBV7-9	-	TRBD1	CASSPVPGQGNEKLFF	TGTGCCAGCAGCCCCGTGCCGGGACAGGGTAATGAAAAACTGTTTTTT
TRBJ2-2	TRBV5-1	-	TRBD2	CASSERLRGGGTGELFF	TGCGCCAGCAGCGAGCGTCTGCGGGGGGGCGGCACCGGGGAGCTGTTTTTT
TRBJ2-5	TRBV7-9	-	-	CASSAGETQYF	TGTGCCAGCAGCGCTGGGGAGACCCAGTACTTC
TRBJ2-3	TRBV7-9	-	-	CASSFAGADTDTQYF	TGTGCCAGCAGCTTCGCGGGGGCGGACACAGATACGCAGTATTTT
TRBJ2-1	TRBV6-5	-	-	CACHPRGASEQFF	TGTGCCTGCCACCCTAGGGGGGCATCTGAGCAGTTCTTC
TRBJ2-1	TRBV7-2	-	-	CASSPMSGPSTYNEQFF	TGTGCCAGCAGCCCAATGTCCGGGCCCAGCACCTACAATGAGCAGTTCTTC
TRBJ1-6	TRBV4-1	-	TRBD1	CASSQGTGGHSPLHF	TGCGCCAGCAGCCAAGGGACAGGGGGTCATTCACCCCTCCACTTT
TRBJ2-5	TRBV9	-	-	CASRRGASSQETQYF	TGTGCCAGCAGGAGGGGGGCTAGCTCCCAAGAGACCCAGTACTTC
TRBJ2-5	TRBV4-1	-	TRBD1	CASSQEGTGGRETQYF	TGCGCCAGCAGCCAAGAGGGGACAGGGGGCCGAGAGACCCAGTACTTC
TRBJ1-2	TRBV18	-	TRBD1	CASSRTGDYGYTF	TGTGCCAGCTCACGGACAGGGGACTATGGCTACACCTTC
TRBJ2-7	TRBV7-8	-	-	CASSLWGSYEQYF	TGTGCCAGCAGCTTATGGGGGTCCTACGAGCAGTACTTC
TRBJ2-7	TRBV5-4	-	-	CASSLQGSEQYF	TGTGCCAGCAGCTTGCAGGGAAGCGAGCAGTACTTC
TRBJ1-1	TRBV6-5	-	-	CASSEGRGGTEAFF	TGTGCCAGCAGTGAGGGGAGGGGTGGCACTGAAGCTTTCTTT
TRBJ2-1	TRBV12-5	-	TRBD1	CASGLEGTGPNEQFF	TGTGCTAGTGGTTTGGAAGGGACAGGTCCTAATGAGCAGTTCTTC
TRBJ1-6	TRBV6-1	-	-	CASGALLNSPLHF	TGTGCCAGCGGAGCACTTCTTAATTCACCCCTCCACTTT
TRBJ1-5	TRBV2	-	-	CASSDPHGRGVNQPQHF	TGTGCCAGCAGTGACCCTCATGGTCGAGGCGTCAATCAGCCCCAGCATTTT
TRBJ2-4	TRBV5-3	-	-	CARSLAGSPRGGLAKNIQYF	TGTGCCAGAAGCTTGGCCGGTTCTCCCAGGGGGGGACTAGCCAAAAACATTCAGTACTTC
TRBJ1-1	TRBV7-8	-	-	CASSVGLRTEAFF	TGTGCCAGCAGCGTAGGACTAAGGACTGAAGCTTTCTTT
TRBJ2-1	TRBV5-1	-	TRBD2	CASHDPGGPYNEQFF	TGCGCCAGCCATGACCCGGGGGGGCCTTACAATGAGCAGTTCTTC
TRBJ1-5	TRBV6-1	-	TRBD1	CASSVRGDSNQPQHF	TGTGCCAGCAGTGTCAGGGGGGATAGCAATCAGCCCCAGCATTTT
TRBJ1-3	TRBV5-6	once	-	CASSPGLGNTIYF	TGTGCCAGCAGCCCGGGACTGGGAAACACCATATATTTT
TRBJ1-3	TRBV10-2	-	-	CATSREASGNTIYF	TGCGCCACGTCGCGGGAGGCCTCTGGAAACACCATATATTTT
TRBJ2-5	TRBV2	-	-	CASRGNREYQETQYF	TGTGCCAGCAGGGGGAACAGAGAGTACCAAGAGACCCAGTACTTC